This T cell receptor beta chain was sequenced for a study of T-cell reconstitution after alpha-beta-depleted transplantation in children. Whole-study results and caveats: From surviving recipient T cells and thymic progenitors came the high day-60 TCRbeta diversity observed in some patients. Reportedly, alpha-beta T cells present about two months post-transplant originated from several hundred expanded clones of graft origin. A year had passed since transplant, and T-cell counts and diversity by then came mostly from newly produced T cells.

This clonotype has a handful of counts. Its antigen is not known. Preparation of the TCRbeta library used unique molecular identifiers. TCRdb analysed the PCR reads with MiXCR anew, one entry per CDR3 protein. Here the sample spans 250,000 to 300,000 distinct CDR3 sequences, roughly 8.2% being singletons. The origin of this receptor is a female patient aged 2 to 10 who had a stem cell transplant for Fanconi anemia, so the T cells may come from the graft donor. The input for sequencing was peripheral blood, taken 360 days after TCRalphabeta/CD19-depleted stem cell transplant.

This chain's CDR3 is CASSEVSGLVGANEQFF. The CDR3 coding sequence is TGTGCCAGCAGTGAAGTGTCAGGGCTAGTGGGGGCCAATGAGCAGTTCTTC. The rearrangement links TRBV25-1 to TRBJ2-1; tentative D call: TRBD1 (6 bases). The CDR3 totals 17 residues. In germline, CDR1 is MGHDK, CDR2 SYGVNS. Trimming left V 2 bases short and J 6 bases short, with 20 bases between.